Following are 21 T cell receptor beta chains from one sample sequenced in a study of T cell clusters in autoimmune cytopenias. TRB amplification used roughly 250 ng of peripheral blood genomic DNA. One tube held mixed TRB-A and TRB-B primer pools for touch-down PCR. Reanalyzing the multiplex PCR reads, TCRdb keeps one entry per CDR3 protein, without DNA. The table lists a few thousand distinct CDR3 sequences, with roughly a fifth in the top ten. Input material: peripheral blood. The receptors stem from a human donor with an autoimmune cytopenia or autoimmune hepatitis (not recorded which).

The rearrangement links TRBV20-1 to TRBJ2-7; TCRdb lists TRBD2, though no DNA is available to test this call. The CDR3 sequence is 13 residues long. Germline loops: CDR1 DFQATT, CDR2 SNEGSKA (reference sequence). The CDR3 protein is CSASWGLEYEQYF.

The V gene is TRBV30, the J gene TRBJ2-5; checking the TCRdb D call of TRBD2 is not possible without DNA. The germline gives CDR1 GTSNPN, CDR2 SVGIG (reference sequence). The CDR3 length is 17 residues. This CDR3 is CAWSAYPGLAVQETQYF.

This clonotype is classed as medium-sized (0.01 to 0.1%) by frequency. The genes are TRBV5-5 and TRBJ2-7; TCRdb selects TRBD1, and the lack of DNA leaves this call unchecked. The V gene's germline CDR1 is SGHKS and CDR2 YYEKEE (reference sequence). The CDR3 length is 14 residues. CDR3 loop: CASSLLAGFDEQYF.

The rearrangement uses TRBV7-9 and TRBJ2-7. Per germline, CDR1 SEHNR and CDR2 FQNEAQ (reference sequence). This CDR3 contains 11 residues. The CDR3 region is CASSLSYEQYF.

The rearrangement uses TRBV5-1 and TRBJ2-5; as DNA is missing, the TRBD2 call by TCRdb cannot be tested. The germline V gene encodes CDR1 SGHRS and CDR2 YFSETQ. The CDR3 length is 14 residues. Here the CDR3 reads CASSEGSGQETQYF.

The gene calls are TRBV20-1 and TRBJ1-2; TCRdb indicates TRBD1, and absent DNA this call remains unverified. Germline CDR1 reads DFQATT; CDR2 reads SNEGSKA (reference sequence). CDR3 length: 12 residues. CDR3 protein: CSADNRVYGYTF.

The chain joins TRBV6-2 or TRBV6-3 to TRBJ2-1; the D call of TRBD2 rests on TCRdb alone, since no DNA is present to check it. Germline values: CDR1 MNHEY, CDR2 SVGEGT. The CDR3 is made up of 16 amino acids. The chain's CDR3 is CASSEKAGGQTNEQFF.

This clonotype counts as medium-sized by frequency. This chain joins TRBV19 and TRBJ1-2; TCRdb reports TRBD1, a call that lacks DNA to check it against. From germline, CDR1 is LNHDA and CDR2 SQIVND (reference sequence). The length of the CDR3 is 13 residues. The chain's CDR3 is CASSIHRLYGYTF.

The CDR3 protein is CASSNNGGLVTEAFF. The chain combines TRBV18 with TRBJ1-1; absent DNA, TCRdb's TRBD1 call cannot be checked. The CDR3 spans 15 residues. Germline V lookup: CDR1 KGHSH, CDR2 LQKENI. The full variable domain, rest sourced from reference TRBV18 and TRBJ1-1, is NAGVMQNPRHLVRRRGQEARLRCSPMKGHSHVYWYRQLPEEGLKFMVYLQKENIIDESGMPKERFSAEFPKEGPSILRIQQVVRGDSAAYFCASSNNGGLVTEAFFGQGTRLTVV.

The CDR3 sequence: CATSDDGRKAFF. V is TRBV24-1 and J is TRBJ1-1. The CDR3 loop spans 12 amino acids. Germline-derived CDR1 and CDR2 are KGHDR and SFDVKD.

This CDR3 is CASNSLSGIGEQFF. This chain connects TRBV12-3 or TRBV12-4 to TRBJ2-1; absent DNA, TCRdb's TRBD1 call cannot be checked. This CDR3 region has 14 residues.

The chain links TRBV4-2 to TRBJ1-2. Germline assignment: CDR1 LGHNA and CDR2 YNFKEQ. The CDR3 has 14 residues. The CDR3 spells CASSQDRQLYGYTF.

The chain couples TRBV5-4 to TRBJ2-5; TCRdb calls TRBD2, which cannot be checked without DNA. The CDR3 has 15 amino acids. Germline V gives CDR1 SGHNT, CDR2 YYREEE (reference sequence). The CDR3 loop reads CASSLGYEYEGEQYF. Supplemented by reference TRBV5-4 and TRBJ2-5, the full variable domain reads ETGVTQSPTHLIKTRGQQVTLRCSSQSGHNTVSWYQQALGQGPQFIFQYYREEENGRGNFPPRFSGLQFPNYSSELNVNALELDDSALYLCASSLGYEYEGEQYFGPGTRLLVL.

This rearrangement joins TRBV10-3 to TRBJ1-5. Per the germline V gene, CDR1 is ENHRY and CDR2 is SYGVKD. The CDR3 runs 14 residues. The CDR3 loop reads CATGTALRNGPQHF.

This clonotype is deemed medium-sized by its frequency. The rearrangement links TRBV6-5 to TRBJ2-1; no DNA is available, so the TRBD2 call from TCRdb remains unchecked. Germline-derived CDR1 and CDR2 are MNHEY and SVGAGI. This CDR3 has 15 residues. The CDR3 sequence: CASSYSQALYNEQFF.

This sequence joins TRBV27 and TRBJ1-6; TCRdb calls TRBD1, which cannot be checked without DNA. This CDR3 is 18 amino acids long. Germline loops: CDR1 MNHEY, CDR2 SMNVEV (reference sequence). The CDR3 sequence: CASSTLGTGGTYNSPLHF.

This clonotype is deemed medium-sized (0.01 to 0.1%) by its frequency. The chain recombines TRBV19 with TRBJ2-2; checking the TCRdb D call of TRBD1 is not possible without DNA. This CDR3 is 14 amino acids long. CDR1 and CDR2 (germline): LNHDA, SQIVND (reference sequence). CDR3 loop: CASTGTGLAGELFF.

This rearrangement joins TRBV6-5 to TRBJ1-6; the D call from TCRdb, TRBD1, cannot be confirmed without DNA. Germline V gene data show CDR1 as MNHEY and CDR2 as SVGAGI. The length of the CDR3 is 13 residues. CDR3 region: CASSYSGARPLHF.

Judged by frequency, this clonotype is medium-sized. The chain recombines TRBV6-5 with TRBJ1-2; TCRdb reports TRBD1, a call that lacks DNA to check it against. Per germline, CDR1 MNHEY and CDR2 SVGAGI. This CDR3 is built from 13 residues. The CDR3 protein is CASTRDSTHGYTF.

This clonotype shows up as medium-sized by frequency. The rearrangement links TRBV12-3 or TRBV12-4 to TRBJ1-2; the D call of TRBD1 rests on TCRdb alone, since no DNA is present to check it. The CDR3 consists of 11 residues. The CDR3: CASNPYPGYTF.

According to its frequency, this clonotype is medium-sized. The chain has TRBV29-1 and TRBJ1-5. The length of the CDR3 is 12 residues. The V gene's germline CDR1 is SQVTM and CDR2 ANQGSEA. The CDR3 sequence: CSVAQGGQPQHF.